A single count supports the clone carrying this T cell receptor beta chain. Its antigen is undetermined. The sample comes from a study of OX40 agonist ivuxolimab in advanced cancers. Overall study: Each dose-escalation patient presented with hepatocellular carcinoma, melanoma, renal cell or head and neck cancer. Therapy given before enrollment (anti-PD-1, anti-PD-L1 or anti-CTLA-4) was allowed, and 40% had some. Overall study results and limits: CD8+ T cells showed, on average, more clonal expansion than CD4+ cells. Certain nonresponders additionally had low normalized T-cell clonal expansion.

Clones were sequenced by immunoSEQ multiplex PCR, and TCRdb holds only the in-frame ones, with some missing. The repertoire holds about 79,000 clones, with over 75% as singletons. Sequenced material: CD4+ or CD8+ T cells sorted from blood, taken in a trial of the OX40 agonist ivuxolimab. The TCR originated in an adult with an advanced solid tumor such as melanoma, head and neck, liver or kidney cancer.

CDR3 sequence reads: CASSPTTGEDTGELFF. In DNA form, the CDR3 reads TGCGCCAGCAGCCCCACGACAGGGGAGGACACCGGGGAGCTGTTTTTT. This sequence joins TRBV4-1 and TRBJ2-2; TRBD1 aligns across 8 bases. The CDR3 is made up of 16 amino acids. The V gene's germline CDR1 is MGHRA and CDR2 YSYEKL. V gave up 4 bases and J gave up 3 bases; unmatched junction bases: 7.